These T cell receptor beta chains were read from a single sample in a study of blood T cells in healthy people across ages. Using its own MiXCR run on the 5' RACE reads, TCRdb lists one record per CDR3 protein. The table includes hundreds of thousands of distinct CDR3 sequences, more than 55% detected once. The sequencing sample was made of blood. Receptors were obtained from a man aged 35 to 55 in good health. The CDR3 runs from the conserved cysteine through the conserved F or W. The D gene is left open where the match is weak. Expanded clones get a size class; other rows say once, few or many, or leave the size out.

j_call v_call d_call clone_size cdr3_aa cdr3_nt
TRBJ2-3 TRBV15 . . CATSGRTTVQRPDTQYF TGTGCCACCAGCGGACGGACGACAGTCCAGAGACCAGACACGCAGTATTTT
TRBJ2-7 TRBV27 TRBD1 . CASTLAAGGAYEQYF TGTGCCAGCACTCTAGCCGCAGGGGGCGCTTACGAGCAGTACTTC
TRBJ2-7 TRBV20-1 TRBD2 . CSATGRDYEQYF TGCAGTGCTACCGGGAGGGACTACGAGCAGTACTTC
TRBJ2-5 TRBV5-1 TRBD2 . CASSFGGGEETQYF TGCGCCAGCAGCTTCGGCGGGGGAGAGGAGACCCAGTACTTC
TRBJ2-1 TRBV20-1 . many CSTPTPEPTVYNEQFF TGCAGTACACCTACCCCAGAGCCGACCGTATACAATGAGCAGTTCTTC
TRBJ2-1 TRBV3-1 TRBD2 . CASSQDRTRINEQFF TGTGCCAGCAGCCAAGACAGGACTAGGATTAATGAGCAGTTCTTC
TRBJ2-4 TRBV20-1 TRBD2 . CSARLAGGQTIQYF TGCAGTGCTAGGTTAGCGGGGGGTCAAACCATTCAGTACTTC
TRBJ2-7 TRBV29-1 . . CSVVRDRTYEQYF TGCAGCGTTGTTCGTGACAGAACCTACGAGCAGTACTTC
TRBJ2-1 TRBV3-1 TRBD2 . CASSSGSRPNEQFF TGTGCCAGCAGTAGCGGGAGCCGTCCCAATGAGCAGTTCTTC
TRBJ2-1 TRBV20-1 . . CSARVGYNEQFF TGCAGTGCTAGGGTAGGGTACAATGAGCAGTTCTTC
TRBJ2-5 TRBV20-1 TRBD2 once CSATTSGTYQETQYF TGCAGTGCGACGACTAGCGGGACGTACCAAGAGACCCAGTACTTC
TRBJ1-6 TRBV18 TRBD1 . CASSRDREGSPLHF TGTGCCAGCTCACGTGACAGGGAAGGGTCACCCCTCCACTTT
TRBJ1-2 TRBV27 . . CASTPRAGRSYGYTF TGTGCCAGCACACCTCGGGCGGGTCGCAGCTATGGCTACACCTTC
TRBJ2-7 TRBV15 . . CATSRDLRVPYEQYF TGTGCCACCAGCAGAGATCTGCGGGTCCCCTACGAGCAGTACTTC
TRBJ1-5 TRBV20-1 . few CSARPSSNQPQHF TGCAGTGCCAGGCCGAGTAGCAATCAGCCCCAGCATTTT
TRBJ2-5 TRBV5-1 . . CASSLAFTETQYF TGCGCCAGCAGCTTGGCCTTTACGGAGACCCAGTACTTC
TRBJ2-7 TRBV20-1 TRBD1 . CSASAGQGSYNEQYF TGCAGTGCTAGTGCGGGACAGGGGTCCTACAATGAGCAGTACTTC
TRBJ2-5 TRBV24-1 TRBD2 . CATSDPRLAGAHQETQYF TGTGCCACCAGTGATCCTCGTCTAGCGGGAGCGCACCAAGAGACCCAGTACTTC
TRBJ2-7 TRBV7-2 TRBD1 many CASSSRTGSYEQYF TGTGCCAGCAGCAGTAGGACAGGGTCCTACGAGCAGTACTTC
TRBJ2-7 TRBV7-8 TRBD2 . CASSLAGGASEQYF TGTGCCAGCAGCTTAGCCGGGGGGGCATCCGAGCAGTACTTC
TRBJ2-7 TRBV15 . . CATSRDRQVAYEQYF TGTGCCACCAGCAGAGATCGGCAGGTCGCCTACGAGCAGTACTTC
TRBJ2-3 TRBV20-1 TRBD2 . CSAPLSAGGDTQYF TGCAGTGCCCCTCTCTCAGCGGGGGGAGATACGCAGTATTTT
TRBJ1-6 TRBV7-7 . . CASARADSPLHF TGTGCTAGCGCCAGGGCGGATTCACCCCTCCACTTT
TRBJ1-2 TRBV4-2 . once CASSQVGGSAIANYGHTF TGTGCCAGCAGCCAAGTGGGGGGAAGCGCAATAGCTAACTATGGCCACACCTTC
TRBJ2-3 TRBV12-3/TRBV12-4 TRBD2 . CASTPRASGFNTQYF TGTGCCAGCACTCCGAGAGCTAGCGGATTCAATACGCAGTATTTT
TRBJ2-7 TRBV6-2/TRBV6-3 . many CASRDFYEQYF TGTGCCAGCCGGGACTTCTACGAGCAGTACTTC
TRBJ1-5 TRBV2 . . CASSDERDQPQHF TGTGCCAGCAGCGACGAGAGGGATCAGCCCCAGCATTTT
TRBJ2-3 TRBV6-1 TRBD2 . CASSDPSGPGTQYF TGTGCCAGCAGTGATCCTAGCGGACCGGGTACGCAGTATTTT
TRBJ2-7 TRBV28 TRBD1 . CASSTPGQGMNEQYF TGTGCCAGCAGTACACCGGGACAGGGGATGAACGAGCAGTACTTC
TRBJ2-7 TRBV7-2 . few CASSLVWQFYEQYF TGTGCCAGCAGCTTAGTTTGGCAGTTCTACGAGCAGTACTTC
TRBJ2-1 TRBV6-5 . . CASKSNWAQFF TGTGCCAGCAAATCGAACTGGGCGCAGTTCTTC
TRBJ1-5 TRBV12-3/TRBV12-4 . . CASQGSNQPQHF TGTGCCAGTCAGGGGAGCAATCAGCCCCAGCATTTT
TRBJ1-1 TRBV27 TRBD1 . CASSFTTGATEAFF TGTGCCAGCAGTTTCACGACAGGGGCGACTGAAGCTTTCTTT
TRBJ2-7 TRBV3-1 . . CASSQRKYEQYF TGTGCCAGTAGCCAACGGAAGTACGAGCAGTACTTC
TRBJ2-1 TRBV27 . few CASSLGLLVGEQFF TGTGCCAGCAGTTTAGGACTCCTCGTCGGAGAGCAGTTCTTC
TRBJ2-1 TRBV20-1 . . CSASIPWRASWDEQFF TGCAGTGCTAGTATCCCCTGGAGGGCTTCCTGGGATGAGCAGTTCTTC
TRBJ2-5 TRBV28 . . CASSKIRGEQYF TGTGCCAGCAGCAAGATAAGGGGTGAGCAGTACTTC